This T cell receptor (beta chain) was documented in a study of naive and memory T cell subsets. Broader study findings: Over 95% of naive TCR sequences appeared only once after error correction, unlike memory subsets.

This clonotype was seen a few times. Its target is unknown. The beta constant-region primer was an equimolar mix of two oligonucleotides covering TRBC1 and TRBC2. Ligated cDNA was amplified by four rounds of PCR with nested alpha and beta constant-region primers and SP2. Using its own MiXCR run on the UMI-ligation and nested PCR reads, TCRdb lists one record per CDR3 protein. Of 95,000 to 150,000 distinct CDR3 sequences listed, 35% to 45% are singletons. Germline lookup yields CDR1 DFQATT and CDR2 SNEGSKA (reference sequence). J gave up 2 bases and V 1 base, and 8 bases lay outside the gene matches. The CDR3 runs 17 residues. Cells stained for CD3, CD4, CD8, CD45RA and CD27 were sorted into four subsets.

Material for sequencing was central memory CD4+ T cells from blood. The TCR sequence derives from a human donor in good health. The chain joins TRBV20-1 to TRBJ2-7; 13 bases are shared with TRBD2. The CDR3 sequence is CSARGGTSGKTAYEQYF. CDR3 DNA sequence: TGCAGTGCTAGAGGAGGGACTAGCGGGAAAACCGCCTACGAGCAGTACTTC.